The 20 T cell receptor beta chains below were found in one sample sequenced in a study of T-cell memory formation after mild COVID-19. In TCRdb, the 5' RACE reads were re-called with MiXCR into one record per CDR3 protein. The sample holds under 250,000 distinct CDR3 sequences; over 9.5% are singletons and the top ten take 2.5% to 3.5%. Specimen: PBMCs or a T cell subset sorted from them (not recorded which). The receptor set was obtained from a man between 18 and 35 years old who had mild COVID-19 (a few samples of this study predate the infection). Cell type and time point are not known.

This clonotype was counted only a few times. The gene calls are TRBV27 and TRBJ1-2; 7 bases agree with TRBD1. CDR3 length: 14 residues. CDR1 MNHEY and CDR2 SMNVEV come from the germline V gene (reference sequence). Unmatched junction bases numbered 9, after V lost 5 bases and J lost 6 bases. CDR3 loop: CASSRQGERNGYTF. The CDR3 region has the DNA TGTGCCAGCAGTCGTCAGGGGGAAAGGAATGGCTACACCTTC.

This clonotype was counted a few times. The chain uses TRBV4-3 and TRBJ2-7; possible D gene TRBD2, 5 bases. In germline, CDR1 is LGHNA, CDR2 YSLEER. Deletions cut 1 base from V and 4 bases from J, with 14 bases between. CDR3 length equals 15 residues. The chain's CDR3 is CASSQGAASAYEQYF. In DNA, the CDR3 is TGCGCCAGCAGCCAAGGAGCGGCCAGCGCGTACGAGCAGTACTTC.

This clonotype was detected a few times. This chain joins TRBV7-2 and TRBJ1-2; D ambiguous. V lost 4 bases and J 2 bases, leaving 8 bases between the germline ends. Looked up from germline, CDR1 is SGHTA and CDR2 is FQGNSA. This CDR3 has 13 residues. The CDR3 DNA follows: TGTGCCAGCAGCTACGACTTCAACTATGGCTACACCTTC. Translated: CASSYDFNYGYTF.

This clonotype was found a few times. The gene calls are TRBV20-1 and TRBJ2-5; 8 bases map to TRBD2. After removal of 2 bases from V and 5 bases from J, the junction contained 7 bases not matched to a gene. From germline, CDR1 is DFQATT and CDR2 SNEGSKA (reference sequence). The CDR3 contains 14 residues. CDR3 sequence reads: CSARWRGEGETQYF. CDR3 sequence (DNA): TGCAGTGCTAGATGGCGGGGGGAGGGGGAGACCCAGTACTTC.

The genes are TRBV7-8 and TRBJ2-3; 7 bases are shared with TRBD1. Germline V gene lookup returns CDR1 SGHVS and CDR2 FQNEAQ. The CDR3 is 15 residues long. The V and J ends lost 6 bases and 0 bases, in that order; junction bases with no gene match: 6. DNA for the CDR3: TGTGCCAGCAGACAAACGGGACAGAGCACAGATACGCAGTATTTT. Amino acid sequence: CASRQTGQSTDTQYF. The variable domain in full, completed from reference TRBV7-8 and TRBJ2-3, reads GAGVSQSPRYKVAKRGQDVALRCDPISGHVSLFWYQQALGQGPEFLTYFQNEAQLDKSGLPSDRFFAERPEGSVSTLKIQRTQQEDSAVYLCASRQTGQSTDTQYFGPGTRLTVL.

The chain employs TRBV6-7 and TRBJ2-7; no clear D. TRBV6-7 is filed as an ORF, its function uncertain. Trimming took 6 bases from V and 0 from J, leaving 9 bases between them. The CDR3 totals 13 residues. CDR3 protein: CASSELNSYEQYV. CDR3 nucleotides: TGTGCCAGCAGCGAACTAAACTCCTACGAGCAGTACGTC.

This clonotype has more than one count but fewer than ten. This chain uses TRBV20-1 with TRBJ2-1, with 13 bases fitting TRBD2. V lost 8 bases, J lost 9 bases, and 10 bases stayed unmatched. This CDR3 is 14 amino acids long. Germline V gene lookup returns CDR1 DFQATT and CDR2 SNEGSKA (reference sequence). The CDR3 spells CSRKTSGGASEQFF. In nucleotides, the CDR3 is TGCAGTAGAAAAACTAGCGGGGGGGCAAGTGAGCAGTTCTTC.

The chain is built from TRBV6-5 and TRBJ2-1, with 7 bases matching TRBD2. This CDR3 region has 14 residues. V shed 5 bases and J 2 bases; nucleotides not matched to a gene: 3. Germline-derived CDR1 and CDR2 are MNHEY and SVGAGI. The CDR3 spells CASSPGLAYNEQFF. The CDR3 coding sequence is TGTGCCAGCAGTCCCGGACTAGCCTACAATGAGCAGTTCTTC.

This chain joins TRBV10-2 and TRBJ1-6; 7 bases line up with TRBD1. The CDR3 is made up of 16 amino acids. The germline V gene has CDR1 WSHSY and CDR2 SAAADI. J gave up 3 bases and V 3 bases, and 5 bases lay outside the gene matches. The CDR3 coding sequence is TGCGCCAGCAGTGAAGGGGACAGCCTCTATAATTCACCCCTCCACTTT. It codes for CASSEGDSLYNSPLHF.

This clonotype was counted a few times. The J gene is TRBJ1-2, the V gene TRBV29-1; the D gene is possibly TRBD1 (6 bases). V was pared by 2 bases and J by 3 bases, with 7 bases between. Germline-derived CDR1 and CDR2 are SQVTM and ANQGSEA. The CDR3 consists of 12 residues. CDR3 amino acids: CSVEHRDYGYTF. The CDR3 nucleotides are TGCAGCGTTGAACACAGGGACTATGGCTACACCTTC.

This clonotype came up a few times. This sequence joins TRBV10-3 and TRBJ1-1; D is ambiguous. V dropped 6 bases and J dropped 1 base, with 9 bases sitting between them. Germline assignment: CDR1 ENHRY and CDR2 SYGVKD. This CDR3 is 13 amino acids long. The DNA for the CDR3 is TGTGCCATCAGGCGACCCCGGAACACTGAAGCTTTCTTT. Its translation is CAIRRPRNTEAFF.

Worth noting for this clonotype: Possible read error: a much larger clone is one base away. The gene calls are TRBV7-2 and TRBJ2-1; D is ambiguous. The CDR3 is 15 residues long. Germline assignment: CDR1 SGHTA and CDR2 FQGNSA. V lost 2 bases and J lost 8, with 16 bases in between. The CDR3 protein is CASSLPRRQGDEQFF. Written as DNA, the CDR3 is TGTGCCAGCAGCTTACCACGCCGTCAAGGCGATGAGCAGTTCTTC.

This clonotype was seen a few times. CDR3: CASSGGGQPQHF. The CDR3 DNA reads as TGTGCCAGCAGCGGGGGGGGTCAGCCCCAGCATTTT. This chain uses TRBV12-3 or TRBV12-4 with TRBJ1-5; tentatively, D is TRBD1 (5 bases). The CDR3 loop spans 12 amino acids. V shed 6 bases and J shed 6 bases, with 9 bases lying between them.

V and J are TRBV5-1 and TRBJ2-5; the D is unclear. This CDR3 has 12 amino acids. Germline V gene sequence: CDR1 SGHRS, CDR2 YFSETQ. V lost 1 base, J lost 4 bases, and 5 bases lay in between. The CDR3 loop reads CASSLSLETQYF. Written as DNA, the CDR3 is TGCGCCAGCAGCTTGAGTCTAGAGACCCAGTACTTC.

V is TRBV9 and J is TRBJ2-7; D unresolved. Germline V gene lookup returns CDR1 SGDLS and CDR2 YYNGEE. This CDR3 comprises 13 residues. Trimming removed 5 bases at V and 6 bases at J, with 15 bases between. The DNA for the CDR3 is TGTGCCAGCAGTAGAACACAGTTCGGCGAGCAGTACGTC. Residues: CASSRTQFGEQYV.

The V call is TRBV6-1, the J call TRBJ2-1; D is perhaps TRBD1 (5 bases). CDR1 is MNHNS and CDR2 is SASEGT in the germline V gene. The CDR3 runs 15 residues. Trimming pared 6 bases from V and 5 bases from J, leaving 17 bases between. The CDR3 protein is CASRYLGQVHNEQFF. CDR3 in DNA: TGTGCCAGCAGGTACCTGGGGCAGGTCCACAATGAGCAGTTCTTC.

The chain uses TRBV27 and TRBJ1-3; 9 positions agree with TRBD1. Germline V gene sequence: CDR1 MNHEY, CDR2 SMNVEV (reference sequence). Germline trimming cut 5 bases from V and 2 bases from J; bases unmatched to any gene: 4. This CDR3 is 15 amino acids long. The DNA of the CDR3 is TGTGCCAGCAGTAGCACAGGGGGCCCTGGAAACACCATATATTTT. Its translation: CASSSTGGPGNTIYF.

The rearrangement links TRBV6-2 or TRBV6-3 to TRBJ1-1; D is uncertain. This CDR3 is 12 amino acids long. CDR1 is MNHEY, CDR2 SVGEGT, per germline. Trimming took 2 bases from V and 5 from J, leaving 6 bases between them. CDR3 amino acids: CASSYGRTEAFF. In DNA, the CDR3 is TGTGCCAGCAGTTACGGGAGGACTGAAGCTTTCTTT.

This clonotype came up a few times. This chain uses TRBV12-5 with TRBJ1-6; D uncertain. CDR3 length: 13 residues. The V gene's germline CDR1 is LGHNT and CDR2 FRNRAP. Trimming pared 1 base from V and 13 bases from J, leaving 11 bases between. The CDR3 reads CASGLETEVPLHF. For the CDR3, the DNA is TGTGCTAGTGGTTTGGAAACAGAAGTTCCCCTCCACTTT.

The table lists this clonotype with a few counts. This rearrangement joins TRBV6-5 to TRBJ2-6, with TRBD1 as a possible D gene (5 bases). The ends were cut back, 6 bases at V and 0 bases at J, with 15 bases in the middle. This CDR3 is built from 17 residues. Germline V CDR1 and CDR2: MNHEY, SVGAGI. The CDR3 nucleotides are TGTGCCAGCAGCTGGACACTTCCAAGCTCTGGGGCCAACGTCCTGACTTTC. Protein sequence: CASSWTLPSSGANVLTF.